Following are 25 T cell receptor beta chains from one sample sequenced in a study of T-cell memory formation after mild COVID-19. TCRdb processed the 5' RACE reads anew with MiXCR; each CDR3 protein has one entry. This sample yields around 300,000 distinct CDR3 sequences, of which more than 13% are seen a single time; 21% belongs to the top ten. The sample was PBMCs or a T cell subset sorted from them (not recorded which). These receptors were collected from a man between 18 and 35 years old who had mild COVID-19 (a few samples of this study predate the infection). Cell type and time point are not known.

The chain joins TRBV15 to TRBJ1-6; no clear D gene. Between the trimmed V and J ends, which lost 3 bases and 6 bases, there was a span of 12 bases. This CDR3 has 15 amino acids. Germline V gives CDR1 LNHNV, CDR2 YYDKDF (reference sequence). CDR3 DNA: TGTGCCACCAGCAGTATAGGGCCGCTTAATTCACCCCTCCACTTT. Protein sequence: CATSSIGPLNSPLHF.

This clonotype turned up a few times. The chain combines TRBV11-1 with TRBJ2-1; 9 bases fit TRBD1. CDR3 length: 17 residues. V shed 2 bases, J shed 5 bases, and the junction held 10 bases outside the gene matches. Germline CDR1 is SGHAT and CDR2 is FQDESV (reference sequence). The chain's CDR3 is CASSLFPPGTGNNEQFF. The CDR3 DNA reads as TGTGCCAGCAGCTTATTTCCTCCCGGGACAGGGAACAATGAGCAGTTCTTC.

The table lists this clonotype with a few counts. As DNA, the CDR3 is TGTGCCAGCAGCGTCTCACAGGGTCCTAATCAGCCCCAGCATTTT. It yields the protein CASSVSQGPNQPQHF. The chain employs TRBV9 and TRBJ1-5, with D possibly TRBD1 on 6 matching bases. V was pared by 2 bases and J by 4 bases, with 13 bases between. Germline-derived CDR1 and CDR2 are SGDLS and YYNGEE. The CDR3 has 15 residues. The whole variable domain, remainder taken from reference TRBV9 and TRBJ1-5, is DSGVTQTPKHLITATGQRVTLRCSPRSGDLSVYWYQQSLDQGLQFLIQYYNGEERAKGNILERFSAQQFPDLHSELNLSSLELGDSALYFCASSVSQGPNQPQHFGDGTRLSIL.

The CDR3 coding sequence is TGTGCCAGCAGCTACCGCGGAACCTCTGGAAACACCATATATTTT. It codes for CASSYRGTSGNTIYF. The rearrangement links TRBV7-6 to TRBJ1-3; D is unclear. Germline-derived CDR1 and CDR2 are SGHVS and FNYEAQ. The CDR3 has 15 residues. Trimming removed 4 bases from V and 0 bases from J, with 10 bases in between.

This clonotype came up many times. This chain connects TRBV7-2 to TRBJ2-3; perhaps TRBD1 as D (5 bases). Germline CDR1 reads SGHTA; CDR2 reads FQGNSA. V gave up 5 bases and J gave up 2 bases, with 14 bases separating them. This CDR3 region has 15 residues. The CDR3 protein is CASSRSYRTTDTQYF. CDR3 DNA: TGTGCCAGCAGCCGAAGCTACAGGACCACAGATACGCAGTATTTT.

The chain couples TRBV5-1 to TRBJ1-5; D unclear. This CDR3 region has 15 residues. Trimming removed 2 bases at V and 4 bases at J, with 13 bases between. In germline, CDR1 is SGHRS, CDR2 YFSETQ. Written as DNA, the CDR3 is TGCGCCAGCAGCTTTGACGGGCCCTCTAATCAGCCCCAGCATTTT. Its protein product is CASSFDGPSNQPQHF.

The gene calls are TRBV20-1 and TRBJ2-1; TRBD1 agrees at 9 bases. CDR1 DFQATT and CDR2 SNEGSKA come from the germline V gene (reference sequence). The CDR3 spans 16 residues. The V and J ends lost 5 bases and 6 bases, in that order; junction bases with no gene match: 14. The CDR3 sequence: CSAHGPGTGTGNEQFF. CDR3 coding DNA: TGCAGTGCTCACGGCCCCGGGACAGGGACTGGCAATGAGCAGTTCTTC.

The chain couples TRBV6-2 or TRBV6-3 to TRBJ2-3, with D unclear. The germline V and J ends were trimmed by 0 bases and 1 base, with 11 bases remaining between them. The CDR3 length is 16 residues. The germline gives CDR1 MNHEY, CDR2 SVGEGT. The DNA for the CDR3 is TGTGCCAGCAGTTACTCGTCGCAGACTGGCACAGATACGCAGTATTTT. Protein product: CASSYSSQTGTDTQYF.

This clonotype was seen a few times. The chain has TRBV7-9 and TRBJ2-3, with 9 bases fitting TRBD2. Per germline, CDR1 SEHNR and CDR2 FQNEAQ (reference sequence). The CDR3 covers 14 residues. Losses at the gene ends were 5 bases for V and 3 bases for J; bases not matched to a gene: 3. In DNA, the CDR3 is TGTGCCAGCAGCGCGGGGGGGCATACAGATACGCAGTATTTT. Translation gives CASSAGGHTDTQYF.

The chain links TRBV4-1 to TRBJ1-2; D possibly corresponds to TRBD1 (5 bases). The CDR3 loop spans 17 amino acids. Germline V gene sequence: CDR1 MGHRA, CDR2 YSYEKL. The germline V and J ends were trimmed by 4 bases and 3 bases, with 21 bases remaining between them. CDR3 region: CASSLLGGKTADYGYTF. The CDR3 DNA follows: TGCGCCAGCAGCCTTCTCGGCGGCAAGACAGCCGACTATGGCTACACCTTC.

This clonotype occurred a few times. The chain employs TRBV5-1 and TRBJ2-7; D perhaps matches TRBD1 (5 bases). V lost 4 bases, J lost 5 bases, and 19 bases lay in between. The CDR3 has 15 residues. From germline, CDR1 is SGHRS and CDR2 YFSETQ. CDR3 nucleotide sequence: TGCGCCAGCAGCCTCCAGGGAACATCTAATGACGAGCAGTACGTC. It is translated as CASSLQGTSNDEQYV.

This chain links TRBV6-2 or TRBV6-3 with TRBJ1-1; no clear D gene. The CDR3 is made up of 14 amino acids. Germline V gives CDR1 MNHEY, CDR2 SVGEGT. The V end lost 0 bases, the J end lost 4 bases, and 9 bases lay between the germline ends. CDR3 amino acids: CASSYSTDTTEAFF. The CDR3 coding sequence is TGTGCCAGCAGTTACTCGACTGACACCACTGAAGCTTTCTTT.

This clonotype was seen many times. This chain uses TRBV4-1 with TRBJ1-2; D gene unclear. Trimming removed 0 bases from V and 4 bases from J, with 9 bases in between. This CDR3 is 14 amino acids long. Germline V lookup: CDR1 MGHRA, CDR2 YSYEKL. CDR3 in amino acids: CASSQDVVGYGYTF. In DNA form, the CDR3 reads TGCGCCAGCAGCCAAGATGTCGTAGGCTATGGCTACACCTTC.

The J gene is TRBJ2-6, the V gene TRBV4-3; TRBD1 is a possible D gene (6 bases). This CDR3 comprises 16 residues. Germline V gives CDR1 LGHNA, CDR2 YSLEER. Trimming shortened V by 3 bases and J by 0 bases, and 9 bases separated the two germline ends. DNA of the CDR3: TGCGCCAGCAGCCAGCAGGGGCTCTCTGGGGCCAACGTCCTGACTTTC. Its translation: CASSQQGLSGANVLTF.

The chain uses TRBV12-3 or TRBV12-4 and TRBJ2-5; 7 bases map to TRBD2. Trimming took 5 bases from V and 2 from J; bases not matched to a gene: 8. This CDR3 is built from 15 residues. Here the CDR3 reads CASSPFLGGQETQYF. The CDR3 DNA reads as TGTGCCAGCAGTCCCTTTCTCGGGGGGCAAGAGACCCAGTACTTC.

This clonotype has only a few counts. The V call is TRBV28, the J call TRBJ2-1; D may correspond to TRBD1 or TRBD2 (5 bases each). Germline V gives CDR1 MDHEN, CDR2 SYDVKM. V gave up 6 bases and J gave up 14 bases, with 14 bases separating them. This CDR3 region has 11 residues. In nucleotides, the CDR3 is TGTGCCAGCAGGGGGGTCGAGGACGAGTTCTTC. Translation: CASRGVEDEFF.

The V gene is TRBV3-1, the J gene TRBJ2-1, with D tentatively TRBD2 (6 bases). This CDR3 comprises 15 residues. V lost 1 base to trimming and J lost 1 base, with 8 bases between them. Germline CDR1 reads LGHDT; CDR2 reads YNNKEL (reference sequence). The CDR3 loop reads CASSQGLASYNEQFF. In DNA form, the CDR3 reads TGTGCCAGCAGCCAAGGGCTAGCGTCCTACAATGAGCAGTTCTTC.

This clonotype was counted a few times. At one boundary the junction diverges from the germline segment, which might be a read error. The chain's CDR3 is CASSVAGGPGDTQYF. The CDR3 DNA reads TGTGCCAGCAGCGTAGCGGGGGGGCCGGGAGATACGCAGTATTTT. This chain links TRBV7-2 with TRBJ2-3, with 11 bases that match TRBD2. Germline CDR1 and CDR2: SGHTA and FQGNSA. This CDR3 spans 15 amino acids.

The rearrangement links TRBV5-4 to TRBJ2-4; D uncertain. Germline V gene lookup returns CDR1 SGHNT and CDR2 YYREEE (reference sequence). The V gene lost 0 bases and the J gene lost 0 bases, with 13 bases spanning the gap. CDR3 length: 17 residues. CDR3 bases: TGTGCCAGCAGCTTGGATATTCAGACGGAAGCCAAAAACATTCAGTACTTC. It encodes CASSLDIQTEAKNIQYF.

This chain's CDR3 is CASSTHPPTGEQYV. The CDR3 DNA reads TGTGCCAGCAGCACCCACCCTCCGACAGGCGAGCAGTACGTC. The V call is TRBV7-3, the J call TRBJ2-7, with a tentative D call TRBD1 (6 bases). Trimming shortened V by 5 bases and J by 6 bases, and 17 bases separated the two germline ends. Germline V CDR1 and CDR2: SGHTA, FQGTGA. The CDR3 loop spans 14 amino acids.

V and J are TRBV4-1 and TRBJ1-1, with unresolved D. Germline CDR1 and CDR2: MGHRA and YSYEKL. Trimming removed 0 bases at V and 11 bases at J, with 19 bases between. The CDR3 sequence is 15 residues long. CDR3 sequence reads: CASSQEESTAMMAFF. The CDR3 region has the DNA TGCGCCAGCAGCCAAGAGGAGTCTACGGCCATGATGGCTTTCTTT.

This clonotype was seen ten or more times. The chain is built from TRBV4-3 and TRBJ1-2, with 8 bases identical to TRBD1. Germline V gene data show CDR1 as LGHNA and CDR2 as YSLEER. V was pared by 4 bases and J by 4 bases, with 5 bases of the junction left unmatched. The CDR3 contains 14 residues. The CDR3 spells CASSPQGAIYGYTF. CDR3 DNA: TGCGCCAGCAGCCCCCAGGGGGCGATCTATGGCTACACCTTC.

This clonotype was seen ten or more times. In DNA, the CDR3 is TGCGCCAGCAGCCCCTATGACAGCAGCACAGATACGCAGTATTTT. The encoded protein is CASSPYDSSTDTQYF. V gene TRBV5-1 combines with J gene TRBJ2-3; D might be TRBD1 (5 bases). Germline assignment: CDR1 SGHRS and CDR2 YFSETQ. This CDR3 is 15 amino acids long. Trimming removed 4 bases from V and 0 bases from J, with 12 bases in between.

The rearrangement joins TRBV4-3 to TRBJ1-2, with TRBD1 identical over 8 bases. Losses at the gene ends were 2 bases for V and 6 bases for J; bases not matched to a gene: 5. The CDR3 has 14 residues. The germline V gene has CDR1 LGHNA and CDR2 YSLEER. The CDR3 reads CASSQNTGGDGYTF. In nucleotides, the CDR3 is TGCGCCAGCAGCCAAAATACAGGGGGTGATGGCTACACCTTC.

This clonotype was detected a few times. This sequence joins TRBV7-8 and TRBJ2-3, with 7 positions matching TRBD1. Germline CDR1 reads SGHVS; CDR2 reads FQNEAQ. This CDR3 contains 15 residues. V trimming: 4 bases; J trimming: 4 bases; junction bases outside the gene matches: 8. CDR3 amino acids: CASSYRQGSADTQYF. CDR3 bases: TGTGCCAGCAGCTACCGACAGGGATCCGCAGATACGCAGTATTTT.